What follows is one TCR beta chain and its context. Its antigen is not identified. Profiling relied on immunoSEQ multiplex PCR, and the TCRdb table lists in-frame clones only, not all of them. The sample carries some 80,000 clones, about 91% recorded once. The V gene lost 0 bases and the J gene lost 4 bases, with 14 bases spanning the gap. This CDR3 is built from 16 residues. Germline V gene data show CDR1 as SGHRS and CDR2 as YFSETQ. These data originate in a study of OX40 agonist ivuxolimab in advanced cancers. About the research overall: Patients received ivuxolimab, an agonistic anti-OX40 (CD134) antibody. General study results and limits: Some patients who did not respond also had low normalized T-cell clonal expansion.

The receptor's source is an adult with an advanced solid tumor such as melanoma, head and neck, liver or kidney cancer. V gene TRBV5-1 combines with J gene TRBJ1-3, with a weak D call TRBD1 (5 bases). This specimen was CD4+ or CD8+ T cells sorted from blood, taken in a trial of the OX40 agonist ivuxolimab. CDR3 amino acids: CASSLAGAGIGNTIYF. Here the CDR3 DNA reads TGCGCCAGCAGCTTGGCTGGGGCAGGGATCGGAAACACCATATATTTT.